Presented here are 4 T cell receptor beta chains from one specimen sequenced in a study of cytomegalovirus exposure and HLA in healthy donors (dated by TCRdb to 2015 to 2018). Libraries came from the immunoSEQ multiplex PCR assay. A mixture of 60 forward primers for TCR Vbeta segments and 13 reverse primers for TCR Jbeta segments was used in the multiplex PCR. TCRdb holds this immuneACCESS table with in-frame rearrangements only. Some clones are missing; in checked studies, unresolved V genes explain under half, and the rest has no known cause. This sample gives 150,000 to 200,000 clones in total; about 74% of them show up just once. Over 3% of the sample is held by the ten biggest clonotypes. The sequenced material came from PBMCs. The receptors were gathered from a male donor in good health and CMV-seronegative.

The genes are TRBV7-2 and TRBJ1-5; maybe TRBD1 (6 bases). In germline, CDR1 is SGHTA, CDR2 FQGNSA. CDR3 length: 13 residues. Deletions cut 3 bases from V and 7 bases from J, with 10 bases between. CDR3 DNA: TGTGCCAGCAGCTTCGACAGGAGCCAGCCCCAGCATTTT. Amino acids: CASSFDRSQPQHF.

This sequence joins TRBV7-3 and TRBJ2-2, with a tentative D call TRBD2 (6 bases). The CDR3 is 16 residues long. CDR1 and CDR2 (germline): SGHTA, FQGTGA. The germline V and J ends were trimmed by 0 bases and 4 bases, with 12 bases remaining between them. The chain's CDR3 is CASSLTARELTGELFF. The CDR3 DNA is TGTGCCAGCAGCTTAACAGCGCGGGAACTCACCGGGGAGCTGTTTTTT.

CDR3 bases: TGCGCCAGCAGCCCAGGACAGCCTCATCAGCCCCAGCATTTT. Translated, it gives CASSPGQPHQPQHF. The V and J genes are TRBV5-1 and TRBJ1-5; tentatively, D is TRBD1 (6 bases). The CDR3 has 14 amino acids. The V and J ends lost 4 bases and 5 bases respectively, with 13 bases between them. From germline, CDR1 is SGHRS and CDR2 YFSETQ. The full variable domain, in which reference TRBV5-1 and TRBJ1-5 provide the parts outside the CDR3, is KAGVTQTPRYLIKTRGQQVTLSCSPISGHRSVSWYQQTPGQGLQFLFEYFSETQRNKGNFPGRFSGRQFSNSRSEMNVSTLELGDSALYLCASSPGQPHQPQHFGDGTRLSIL.

This chain joins TRBV28 and TRBJ2-7, with 8 bases lining up with TRBD1. This CDR3 is 14 amino acids long. Germline loops: CDR1 MDHEN, CDR2 SYDVKM. Unmatched junction bases numbered 6, after V lost 8 bases and J lost 0 bases. The CDR3 loop reads CASLLTGGSYEQYF. CDR3 DNA sequence: TGTGCCAGCCTCCTTACAGGGGGCTCCTACGAGCAGTACTTC. The entire variable domain, with the rest obtained from reference TRBV28 and TRBJ2-7, is as follows: DVKVTQSSRYLVKRTGEKVFLECVQDMDHENMFWYRQDPGLGLRLIYFSYDVKMKEKGDIPEGYSVSREKKERFSLILESASTNQTSMYLCASLLTGGSYEQYFGPGTRLTVT.